A selection of T cell receptor beta chains follows, all from one sample in a study of blood T cell repertoires in COVID-19. This table comes from immunoSEQ multiplex PCR, and its TCRdb copy is limited to in-frame clones, with some not included. The data contain 68,000 or so clones, 80% to 90% of them seen just once; the ten biggest clones take up 2.7%. The sample consisted of peripheral blood. These receptor sequences come from a man over 45 with acute or convalescent COVID-19. The CDR3 runs from the conserved cysteine through the conserved F or W. Fields, in order: CDR3 protein, CDR3 DNA, J gene, V gene, clone size, D gene. D genes are given only for firm matches. The size of a clone is reported for some rows only, either as once, few or many, or as a class for expanded clones.

CDR3 protein: CASSQSQGPQGTGELFF
CDR3 DNA: TGTGCCAGCTCACAATCACAGGGGCCCCAGGGCACCGGGGAGCTGTTTTTT
J gene: TRBJ2-2
V gene: TRBV18
clone size: -
D gene: TRBD1

CDR3 protein: CATSRERTSGRYEQFF
CDR3 DNA: TGTGCCACCAGCAGAGAACGGACTAGCGGGAGGTATGAGCAGTTCTTC
J gene: TRBJ2-1
V gene: TRBV15
clone size: -
D gene: TRBD2

CDR3 protein: CASSPQPGTSGSATGELFF
CDR3 DNA: TGTGCCAGCTCACCCCAGCCCGGGACTAGCGGGAGTGCCACCGGGGAGCTGTTTTTT
J gene: TRBJ2-2
V gene: TRBV18
clone size: -
D gene: TRBD2

CDR3 protein: CASSPTGGVYGYTF
CDR3 DNA: TGTGCCAGCAGCCCCACAGGGGGCGTATATGGCTACACCTTC
J gene: TRBJ1-2
V gene: TRBV7-9
clone size: -
D gene: TRBD1

CDR3 protein: CSASPSASYNEQFF
CDR3 DNA: TGCAGTGCTAGTCCCAGCGCGTCCTACAATGAGCAGTTCTTC
J gene: TRBJ2-1
V gene: TRBV20-1
clone size: few
D gene: -

CDR3 protein: CASSPGLAQVNIQYF
CDR3 DNA: TGTGCCAGCAGCCCGGGACTAGCTCAGGTGAACATTCAGTACTTC
J gene: TRBJ2-4
V gene: TRBV9
clone size: -
D gene: TRBD2

CDR3 protein: CASSLWTGGESQPQHF
CDR3 DNA: TGTGCCAGTAGTCTCTGGACAGGGGGAGAAAGTCAGCCCCAGCATTTT
J gene: TRBJ1-5
V gene: TRBV19
clone size: -
D gene: TRBD1

CDR3 protein: CASSFRQGRTDTQYF
CDR3 DNA: TGTGCCAGCAGCTTCAGACAGGGTAGGACAGATACGCAGTATTTT
J gene: TRBJ2-3
V gene: TRBV5-4
clone size: -
D gene: TRBD1

CDR3 protein: CASSQTGKGADTQYF
CDR3 DNA: TGTGCCAGCAGTCAGACAGGGAAAGGAGCAGATACGCAGTATTTT
J gene: TRBJ2-3
V gene: TRBV28
clone size: -
D gene: TRBD1

CDR3 protein: CASTLLGDSKNIQYF
CDR3 DNA: TGTGCCAGTACCCTCTTGGGGGACAGTAAAAACATTCAGTACTTC
J gene: TRBJ2-4
V gene: TRBV19
clone size: -
D gene: TRBD1

CDR3 protein: CASRPTGFYNSPLHF
CDR3 DNA: TGTGCCAGCAGGCCCACAGGCTTCTATAATTCACCCCTCCACTTT
J gene: TRBJ1-6
V gene: TRBV6-5
clone size: -
D gene: -

CDR3 protein: CASSEMGSGETQYF
CDR3 DNA: TGCGCCAGCAGCGAGATGGGTAGCGGAGAGACCCAGTACTTC
J gene: TRBJ2-5
V gene: TRBV5-1
clone size: -
D gene: -

CDR3 protein: CASSELLGSGLYNEQFF
CDR3 DNA: TGTGCCAGCAGTGAATTGCTGGGGTCAGGGCTCTACAATGAGCAGTTCTTC
J gene: TRBJ2-1
V gene: TRBV6-1
clone size: -
D gene: -

CDR3 protein: CASSPTGYYQPQHF
CDR3 DNA: TGTGCCAGCTCACCTACAGGGTACTATCAGCCCCAGCATTTT
J gene: TRBJ1-5
V gene: TRBV18
clone size: medium-sized
D gene: -

CDR3 protein: CAISESTGVSNTIYF
CDR3 DNA: TGTGCCATCAGTGAGTCAACAGGGGTATCGAACACCATATATTTT
J gene: TRBJ1-3
V gene: TRBV10-3
clone size: -
D gene: TRBD1

CDR3 protein: CASSPPDSGTQHF
CDR3 DNA: TGTGCCAGCTCACCACCGGACTCCGGGACCCAGCATTTT
J gene: TRBJ1-5
V gene: TRBV18
clone size: -
D gene: -

CDR3 protein: CATNVLDSTNQPQHF
CDR3 DNA: TGTGCCACCAATGTATTGGACAGCACTAATCAGCCCCAGCATTTT
J gene: TRBJ1-5
V gene: TRBV19
clone size: -
D gene: -

CDR3 protein: CASSQEGPRTSGTRSGELFF
CDR3 DNA: TGTGCCAGCAGCCAAGAGGGGCCCAGGACTAGCGGGACCCGGTCCGGGGAGCTGTTTTTT
J gene: TRBJ2-2
V gene: TRBV4-2
clone size: -
D gene: TRBD2

CDR3 protein: CAAGGSYGYTF
CDR3 DNA: TGTGCCGCAGGGGGCTCCTATGGCTACACCTTC
J gene: TRBJ1-2
V gene: TRBV19
clone size: -
D gene: TRBD1

CDR3 protein: CASSIIGSSGIPNEQFF
CDR3 DNA: TGTGCCAGCAGCATCATAGGGTCCAGCGGGATTCCCAATGAGCAGTTCTTC
J gene: TRBJ2-1
V gene: TRBV11-2
clone size: -
D gene: TRBD2

CDR3 protein: CASSSDRLNTEAFF
CDR3 DNA: TGTGCCAGCAGTTCGGACAGACTGAACACTGAAGCTTTCTTT
J gene: TRBJ1-1
V gene: TRBV27
clone size: -
D gene: -

CDR3 protein: CASDHTRNHPDTQYF
CDR3 DNA: TGTGCCAGCGACCACACTAGAAACCACCCAGATACGCAGTATTTT
J gene: TRBJ2-3
V gene: TRBV7-9
clone size: -
D gene: -

CDR3 protein: CASSTGVGGDFEAFF
CDR3 DNA: TGCGCCAGCAGCACTGGTGTAGGCGGAGACTTTGAAGCTTTCTTT
J gene: TRBJ1-1
V gene: TRBV5-1
clone size: -
D gene: -

CDR3 protein: CASSQDLLVQGWGTEAFF
CDR3 DNA: TGTGCCAGCAGCCAAGATCTTTTAGTACAGGGATGGGGCACTGAAGCTTTCTTT
J gene: TRBJ1-1
V gene: TRBV14
clone size: once
D gene: -

CDR3 protein: CASSNPGQGNTGELFF
CDR3 DNA: TGTGCCAGCAGCAATCCGGGACAGGGGAACACCGGGGAGCTGTTTTTT
J gene: TRBJ2-2
V gene: TRBV9
clone size: -
D gene: TRBD1

CDR3 protein: CASSQDLGGRAYEQFF
CDR3 DNA: TGTGCCAGCAGCCAAGATCTTGGCGGGAGGGCCTATGAGCAGTTCTTC
J gene: TRBJ2-1
V gene: TRBV3-1/TRBV3-2
clone size: -
D gene: TRBD2

CDR3 protein: CASQERLREQFF
CDR3 DNA: TGTGCCAGCCAAGAGCGACTCCGGGAGCAGTTCTTC
J gene: TRBJ2-1
V gene: TRBV11-2
clone size: -
D gene: -

CDR3 protein: CASSLLARQETQYF
CDR3 DNA: TGTGCCAGCAGTTTACTAGCGAGGCAAGAGACCCAGTACTTC
J gene: TRBJ2-5
V gene: TRBV28
clone size: -
D gene: -

CDR3 protein: CASSEGQGRGYEQYF
CDR3 DNA: TGTGCCAGCAGCGAAGGACAGGGTCGAGGCTACGAGCAGTACTTC
J gene: TRBJ2-7
V gene: TRBV11-2
clone size: -
D gene: TRBD1

CDR3 protein: CASSGTSGTTDTQYF
CDR3 DNA: TGCGCCAGCAGCGGGACTAGCGGGACGACAGATACGCAGTATTTT
J gene: TRBJ2-3
V gene: TRBV5-1
clone size: -
D gene: TRBD2

CDR3 protein: CASSLVVSEAFF
CDR3 DNA: TGTGCCAGCAGTTTAGTCGTCTCTGAAGCTTTCTTT
J gene: TRBJ1-1
V gene: TRBV28
clone size: -
D gene: -

CDR3 protein: CASKREGWAYNEQFF
CDR3 DNA: TGTGCCAGTAAAAGGGAGGGCTGGGCCTACAATGAGCAGTTCTTC
J gene: TRBJ2-1
V gene: TRBV19
clone size: -
D gene: TRBD2

CDR3 protein: CASSYSDRRGSGELFF
CDR3 DNA: TGTGCCAGCAGTTACTCGGACAGGAGGGGGTCCGGGGAGCTGTTTTTT
J gene: TRBJ2-2
V gene: TRBV6-6
clone size: -
D gene: -

CDR3 protein: CASSQVQGGEKLFF
CDR3 DNA: TGCGCCAGCAGCCAAGTTCAGGGAGGTGAAAAACTGTTTTTT
J gene: TRBJ1-4
V gene: TRBV4-1
clone size: -
D gene: -

CDR3 protein: CASSALGGRGNEKLFF
CDR3 DNA: TGTGCCAGCTCAGCCTTAGGCGGTAGAGGAAATGAAAAACTGTTTTTT
J gene: TRBJ1-4
V gene: TRBV18
clone size: -
D gene: -

CDR3 protein: CASSFGEGGYNEQFF
CDR3 DNA: TGTGCCAGCAGCTTTGGGGAGGGGGGGTACAATGAGCAGTTCTTC
J gene: TRBJ2-1
V gene: TRBV5-4
clone size: -
D gene: -

CDR3 protein: CASSFSGQGAFGYTF
CDR3 DNA: TGCGCCAGCAGCTTTAGTGGACAGGGGGCGTTTGGCTACACCTTC
J gene: TRBJ1-2
V gene: TRBV5-1
clone size: -
D gene: TRBD1

CDR3 protein: CASSHGQGVANYGYTF
CDR3 DNA: TGTGCCAGCTCCCACGGACAGGGAGTAGCTAACTATGGCTACACCTTC
J gene: TRBJ1-2
V gene: TRBV18
clone size: -
D gene: TRBD1

CDR3 protein: CATSDSKWHYYNEQFF
CDR3 DNA: TGTGCCACCAGTGATTCTAAGTGGCACTACTACAATGAGCAGTTCTTC
J gene: TRBJ2-1
V gene: TRBV24-1
clone size: -
D gene: -

CDR3 protein: CASSPLATAYEQYF
CDR3 DNA: TGTGCCAGCAGCCCGCTAGCTACCGCCTACGAGCAGTACTTC
J gene: TRBJ2-7
V gene: TRBV9
clone size: -
D gene: -

CDR3 protein: CASSVGIGWTGGSETQYF
CDR3 DNA: TGTGCCAGCAGCGTAGGAATTGGATGGACAGGGGGATCTGAGACCCAGTACTTC
J gene: TRBJ2-5
V gene: TRBV9
clone size: -
D gene: TRBD1

CDR3 protein: CASSFMLALQETQYF
CDR3 DNA: TGTGCCAGCAGCTTTATGCTAGCGCTCCAAGAGACCCAGTACTTC
J gene: TRBJ2-5
V gene: TRBV7-9
clone size: -
D gene: -

CDR3 protein: CASSLLPGLAGIGTGELFF
CDR3 DNA: TGCGCCAGCAGCTTATTACCGGGACTAGCGGGAATCGGTACCGGGGAGCTGTTTTTT
J gene: TRBJ2-2
V gene: TRBV4-1
clone size: -
D gene: TRBD2

CDR3 protein: CSVSGQHMNTEAFF
CDR3 DNA: TGCAGCGTTTCGGGACAACACATGAACACTGAAGCTTTCTTT
J gene: TRBJ1-1
V gene: TRBV29-1
clone size: -
D gene: -

CDR3 protein: CASSLQTGPLNTEAFF
CDR3 DNA: TGCGCCAGCAGCTTACAGACAGGGCCGCTGAACACTGAAGCTTTCTTT
J gene: TRBJ1-1
V gene: TRBV5-1
clone size: -
D gene: TRBD1

CDR3 protein: CAWSIQGADTQYF
CDR3 DNA: TGTGCCTGGAGTATACAGGGAGCAGATACGCAGTATTTT
J gene: TRBJ2-3
V gene: TRBV30
clone size: -
D gene: -

CDR3 protein: CASSPTLGGAVSYEQYF
CDR3 DNA: TGTGCCAGCAGCCCTACCTTGGGGGGGGCAGTGTCCTACGAGCAGTACTTC
J gene: TRBJ2-7
V gene: TRBV11-2
clone size: once
D gene: -

CDR3 protein: CASRPPGTGGYGYTF
CDR3 DNA: TGTGCCAGCAGACCCCCCGGGACAGGGGGTTATGGCTACACCTTC
J gene: TRBJ1-2
V gene: TRBV6-5
clone size: -
D gene: TRBD1

CDR3 protein: CATSDSRQMGQPQHF
CDR3 DNA: TGTGCCACCAGTGATTCGCGACAGATGGGTCAGCCCCAGCATTTT
J gene: TRBJ1-5
V gene: TRBV24-1
clone size: -
D gene: -

CDR3 protein: CASSLIGTGRVALHF
CDR3 DNA: TGTGCCAGCAGTTTAATAGGGACAGGTCGCGTTGCCCTCCACTTT
J gene: TRBJ1-6
V gene: TRBV27
clone size: -
D gene: TRBD1

CDR3 protein: CASSPTLAGGTGELFF
CDR3 DNA: TGTGCCAGCTCACCCACACTAGCGGGTGGCACCGGGGAGCTGTTTTTT
J gene: TRBJ2-2
V gene: TRBV18
clone size: once
D gene: TRBD2

CDR3 protein: CASSPRQASNQPQHF
CDR3 DNA: TGTGCCAGCAGCCCCCGACAGGCAAGCAATCAGCCCCAGCATTTT
J gene: TRBJ1-5
V gene: TRBV7-2
clone size: -
D gene: -

CDR3 protein: CASSPARPGQGGYNSPLHF
CDR3 DNA: TGTGCCAGCAGTCCAGCACGTCCGGGACAGGGTGGATATAATTCACCCCTCCACTTT
J gene: TRBJ1-6
V gene: TRBV28
clone size: -
D gene: TRBD1

CDR3 protein: CASSFDSKYEQYF
CDR3 DNA: TGTGCCAGCAGTTTTGACAGTAAGTACGAGCAGTACTTC
J gene: TRBJ2-7
V gene: TRBV6-2/TRBV6-3
clone size: -
D gene: -

CDR3 protein: CASASSRDQTQYF
CDR3 DNA: TGTGCCAGCGCCTCGTCGAGGGATCAGACCCAGTACTTC
J gene: TRBJ2-5
V gene: TRBV27
clone size: -
D gene: -

CDR3 protein: CASSSWGEGNQPQHF
CDR3 DNA: TGCGCCAGCAGCAGCTGGGGGGAGGGCAATCAGCCCCAGCATTTT
J gene: TRBJ1-5
V gene: TRBV10-2
clone size: -
D gene: -

CDR3 protein: CSAHGTEGNEKLFF
CDR3 DNA: TGCAGCGCGCACGGGACAGAGGGCAATGAAAAACTGTTTTTT
J gene: TRBJ1-4
V gene: TRBV29-1
clone size: -
D gene: TRBD1

CDR3 protein: CASSLQGDTQYF
CDR3 DNA: TGTGCCAGCAGCTTACAGGGCGATACGCAGTATTTT
J gene: TRBJ2-3
V gene: TRBV7-9
clone size: -
D gene: -

CDR3 protein: CASSYSTSTEQFF
CDR3 DNA: TGTGCCAGCAGTTACTCGACTAGCACTGAGCAGTTCTTC
J gene: TRBJ2-1
V gene: TRBV6-2/TRBV6-3
clone size: -
D gene: TRBD2

CDR3 protein: CASSPRIWEGDNEQFF
CDR3 DNA: TGTGCCAGCAGCCCCCGGATCTGGGAGGGGGACAATGAGCAGTTCTTC
J gene: TRBJ2-1
V gene: TRBV5-6
clone size: -
D gene: -